Below, 29 T cell receptor beta chains from the same sample are listed, as sequenced in a study of technical replicates of blood from a handful of donors. Assay used: immunoSEQ multiplex PCR; TCRdb lists only in-frame clones, some missing. The data show about 70,000 clones, with approximately 97% seen just once and 0.2% to 0.25% held by the top ten. The sequencing sample was made of T cells isolated from PBMCs. The receptors originated from a human donor in good health.

This sequence joins TRBV21-1 and TRBJ1-5; the table's D call, TRBD1, has no DNA check behind it. TRBV21-1 is described as a pseudogene. The CDR3 runs to 19 residues. The CDR3 nucleotides are TGTGCCAGCAGCAGGGAAGAATTCTTGCAGGGGGACCGCGGCCAGCCCCAGCATTTT. The encoded protein is CASSREEFLQGDRGQPQHF.

Points on this clone: One junction end does not reproduce the germline sequence, and a read error may be involved. The chain recombines TRBV5-4 with TRBJ2-3; 9 bases line up with TRBD2. CDR1 is SGHNT, CDR2 YYREEE, per germline (reference sequence). The CDR3 is made up of 13 amino acids. The CDR3 protein is CASSLSSSGISGF. In DNA, the CDR3 is TGTGCCAGCAGCTTGTCGTCTAGCGGGATCAGTGGATTT.

The gene calls are TRBV5-1 and TRBJ2-7; TRBD1 matches at 7 bases. The CDR3 is made up of 15 amino acids. After removal of 5 bases from V and 0 bases from J, the junction contained 8 bases not matched to a gene. The germline V gene has CDR1 SGHRS and CDR2 YFSETQ. CDR3 sequence reads: CASSPGTANSYEQYF. CDR3 bases: TGCGCCAGCAGTCCCGGGACAGCCAACTCCTACGAGCAGTACTTC.

This chain connects TRBV18 to TRBJ2-2; TRBD1 aligns across 8 bases. Germline values: CDR1 KGHSH, CDR2 LQKENI. The CDR3 has 20 residues. Trimming removed 2 bases from V and 3 bases from J; junction bases left unmatched: 17. The CDR3 DNA is TGTGCCAGCTCACCATCGTTGATTTTCGGACAGGGCTCTCACACCGGGGAGCTGTTTTTT. This translates into CASSPSLIFGQGSHTGELFF.

The chain employs TRBV5-6 and TRBJ1-1; TRBD1 aligns across 8 bases. The CDR3 consists of 14 residues. Germline CDR1 and CDR2: SGHDT and YYEEEE. The ends lost 6 bases at V and 1 base at J; junction bases unmatched: 5. The CDR3 DNA follows: TGTGCCAGCACCGGACAGGGACGGAACACTGAAGCTTTCTTT. Translating gives CASTGQGRNTEAFF.

The chain is built from TRBV27 and TRBJ2-7; 9 bases are shared with TRBD2. Unmatched junction bases numbered 9, after V lost 2 bases and J lost 7 bases. The CDR3 runs to 15 residues. Germline V gene lookup returns CDR1 MNHEY and CDR2 SMNVEV (reference sequence). The CDR3 region is CASSLVGGRAREQYF. As DNA, the CDR3 is TGTGCCAGCAGTTTAGTCGGCGGGAGGGCCAGGGAGCAGTACTTC.

The gene calls are TRBV7-6 and TRBJ2-3, with 11 bases aligning to TRBD2. Losses at the gene ends were 2 bases for V and 4 bases for J; bases not matched to a gene: 2. Looked up from germline, CDR1 is SGHVS and CDR2 is FNYEAQ. The CDR3 totals 15 residues. The CDR3 bases are TGTGCCAGCAGCTTAAATAGCGGGAGGGCAGATACGCAGTATTTT. Translating it yields CASSLNSGRADTQYF.

The rearrangement joins TRBV5-6 to TRBJ1-2; 10 bases fit TRBD1. The CDR3 contains 15 residues. Germline-derived CDR1 and CDR2 are SGHDT and YYEEEE. The V gene end was trimmed by 1 base and the J gene end by 3 bases; junction bases not matched to a gene: 3. CDR3 in amino acids: CASSLIGTGDYGYTF. Here the CDR3 DNA reads TGTGCCAGCAGCTTGATAGGGACAGGGGACTATGGCTACACCTTC.

The chain combines TRBV6-5 with TRBJ1-1; possible D gene TRBD1, 5 bases. Between the trimmed V and J ends, which lost 2 bases and 4 bases, there was a span of 14 bases. This CDR3 is built from 15 residues. Germline CDR1 and CDR2: MNHEY and SVGAGI. As DNA, the CDR3 is TGTGCCAGCAGTTACAATAGTCAGGGCTCCACTGAAGCTTTCTTT. It specifies CASSYNSQGSTEAFF.

V usage is TRBV5-4 and J usage is TRBJ2-1; D is perhaps TRBD1 (6 bases). V gave up 0 bases and J gave up 10 bases, with 17 bases separating them. The CDR3 loop spans 15 amino acids. Germline CDR1 SGHNT, CDR2 YYREEE (reference sequence). CDR3 region: CASSLEEAGVGEQFF. The CDR3 DNA is TGTGCCAGCAGCTTGGAAGAGGCAGGGGTCGGAGAGCAGTTCTTC.

V gene TRBV9 combines with J gene TRBJ2-3, with 9 bases aligning to TRBD2. The V and J ends lost 6 bases and 2 bases, in that order; junction bases with no gene match: 13. This CDR3 is built from 17 residues. The germline gives CDR1 SGDLS, CDR2 YYNGEE. As DNA, the CDR3 is TGTGCCAGCACTTCCTTAATTAGCGGGGGTTTCACAGATACGCAGTATTTT. It translates to CASTSLISGGFTDTQYF.

The chain uses TRBV27 and TRBJ2-7; 10 bases fit TRBD1. The germline gives CDR1 MNHEY, CDR2 SMNVEV (reference sequence). The CDR3 sequence is 15 residues long. The V and J ends lost 4 bases and 3 bases, in that order; junction bases with no gene match: 6. The CDR3 reads CASSSPGDRGYEQYF. In DNA, the CDR3 is TGTGCCAGCAGTTCCCCCGGGGACAGGGGCTACGAGCAGTACTTC.

A single count supports this clone. The gene calls are TRBV28 and TRBJ2-7; 12 bases agree with TRBD2. V gave up 6 bases and J gave up 7 bases; unmatched junction bases: 13. This CDR3 contains 16 residues. The germline V gene encodes CDR1 MDHEN and CDR2 SYDVKM. The CDR3 DNA follows: TGTGCCAGCAGCACGGTTCGACTAGCGGGAGTAGGGGAGCAGTACTTC. It is translated as CASSTVRLAGVGEQYF.

The CDR3 DNA sequence: TGCGCCAGCAGCCAAGCCCCGGCGGGAGAGACCCAGTACTTC. It is translated as CASSQAPAGETQYF. V gene TRBV4-1 combines with J gene TRBJ2-5; D possibly corresponds to TRBD2 (5 bases). The CDR3 extends over 14 amino acids. Trimming removed 1 base at V and 4 bases at J, with 10 bases between. Germline CDR1 MGHRA, CDR2 YSYEKL.

This clone has a single count. J is TRBJ2-3 and V is TRBV6-5; D is perhaps TRBD2 (5 bases). The CDR3 loop spans 14 amino acids. Deletions cut 6 bases from V and 0 bases from J, with 10 bases between. Germline V lookup: CDR1 MNHEY, CDR2 SVGAGI. The CDR3 bases are TGTGCCAGCAGCCGGGATGGGAGCACAGATACGCAGTATTTT. It translates to CASSRDGSTDTQYF.

V usage is TRBV9 and J usage is TRBJ1-1; D unresolved. V was trimmed by 3 bases and J by 1 base, leaving 7 bases between them. From germline, CDR1 is SGDLS and CDR2 YYNGEE. The CDR3 is made up of 13 amino acids. CDR3 region: CASSASGNTEAFF. As DNA, the CDR3 is TGTGCCAGCAGCGCCTCGGGGAACACTGAAGCTTTCTTT.

The chain recombines TRBV6-6 with TRBJ2-1, with 10 bases fitting TRBD2. Germline V gene data show CDR1 as MNHNY and CDR2 as SVGAGI (reference sequence). This CDR3 comprises 16 residues. The V segment lost 6 bases and the J segment 7 bases; nucleotides outside the gene matches: 12. The CDR3 loop reads CASSPRGSGGLNEQFF. The DNA for the CDR3 is TGTGCCAGCAGCCCCCGGGGTAGCGGGGGGCTAAATGAGCAGTTCTTC.

The chain couples TRBV5-1 to TRBJ1-5; weak D call: TRBD1 (6 bases). The CDR3 loop spans 15 amino acids. The V gene lost 1 base and the J gene lost 5 bases, with 13 bases spanning the gap. Germline values: CDR1 SGHRS, CDR2 YFSETQ. The CDR3 reads CASSLSGGADQPQHF. The CDR3 DNA sequence: TGCGCCAGCAGCTTGAGTGGGGGCGCGGATCAGCCCCAGCATTTT.

V gene TRBV4-2 combines with J gene TRBJ2-7; 11 nucleotides line up with TRBD2. The germline V gene has CDR1 LGHNA and CDR2 YNFKEQ. The CDR3 totals 15 residues. V shed 3 bases and J 1 base; nucleotides not matched to a gene: 2. In DNA form, the CDR3 reads TGTGCCAGCAGCCAGACTAGCGGGGAATCCTACGAGCAGTACTTC. Translated, it gives CASSQTSGESYEQYF.

V usage is TRBV28 and J usage is TRBJ1-2, with D uncertain. This CDR3 is 13 amino acids long. Trimming cost V 5 bases and J 4 bases, with 11 bases left between them. Germline CDR1 MDHEN, CDR2 SYDVKM. The CDR3 loop reads CASSLPGSYGYTF. The DNA for the CDR3 is TGTGCCAGCAGTCTCCCTGGGAGCTATGGCTACACCTTC.

The rearrangement uses TRBV11-2 and TRBJ1-2, with D possibly matching TRBD1 (6 bases). Germline CDR1 reads SGHAT; CDR2 reads FQNNGV. CDR3 length equals 16 residues. The V and J ends lost 7 bases and 0 bases respectively, with 18 bases between them. The CDR3 sequence is CASTQHPGTTNYGYTF. The DNA for the CDR3 is TGTGCCAGCACCCAACACCCCGGGACAACTAACTATGGCTACACCTTC. Full variable domain (missing parts from reference TRBV11-2 and TRBJ1-2): EAGVAQSPRYKIIEKRQSVAFWCNPISGHATLYWYQQILGQGPKLLIQFQNNGVVDDSQLPKDRFSAERLKGVDSTLKIQPAKLEDSAVYLCASTQHPGTTNYGYTFGSGTRLTVV.

The chain is built from TRBV10-1 and TRBJ2-5; a weak D match, TRBD1 (7 bases). The length of the CDR3 is 13 residues. The V end lost 8 bases, the J end lost 5 bases, and 15 bases lay between the germline ends. Germline V CDR1 and CDR2: WNHNN, SYGVQD (reference sequence). The CDR3 loop reads CASGGGGSETQYF. CDR3 DNA sequence: TGCGCCAGCGGCGGAGGGGGCTCGGAGACCCAGTACTTC.

The chain has TRBV19 and TRBJ1-1; D ambiguous. CDR1 and CDR2 (germline): LNHDA, SQIVND (reference sequence). The CDR3 covers 13 residues. V shed 6 bases and J shed 1 base, with 9 bases lying between them. This chain's CDR3 is CASRPGGNTEAFF. CDR3 coding DNA: TGTGCCAGTAGACCCGGCGGGAACACTGAAGCTTTCTTT.

This clone showed up just once. This sequence joins TRBV5-1 and TRBJ2-1, with D hard to call. This CDR3 spans 14 amino acids. V shed 0 bases and J shed 8 bases, with 12 bases lying between them. The V gene's germline CDR1 is SGHRS and CDR2 YFSETQ. CDR3 DNA: TGCGCCAGCAGCTTGGCTCAGGTAAAGGATGAGCAGTTCTTC. Protein: CASSLAQVKDEQFF.

The V and J genes are TRBV14 and TRBJ2-1, with D tentatively TRBD2 (5 bases). The CDR3 runs to 16 residues. Germline V gene data show CDR1 as SGHDN and CDR2 as FVKESK. Trimming pared 2 bases from V and 4 bases from J, leaving 15 bases between. The CDR3 loop is CASSQNFLAEYNEQFF. In nucleotides, the CDR3 is TGTGCCAGCAGCCAAAACTTCCTAGCCGAGTACAATGAGCAGTTCTTC.

The chain links TRBV2 to TRBJ1-5, with 7 bases matching TRBD1. There are 15 residues in the CDR3. CDR1 is SNHLY and CDR2 is FYNNEI in the germline V gene. V trimming: 4 bases; J trimming: 3 bases; junction bases outside the gene matches: 6. For the CDR3, the DNA is TGTGCCAGCAGTGGGACAGGCCCCTACAATCAGCCCCAGCATTTT. Amino acids: CASSGTGPYNQPQHF.

This chain links TRBV11-1 with TRBJ2-7, with D possibly TRBD1 on 6 matching bases. Germline V CDR1 and CDR2: SGHAT, FQDESV (reference sequence). Trimming took 5 bases from V and 0 from J, leaving 14 bases between them. This CDR3 is 15 amino acids long. The DNA for the CDR3 is TGTGCCAGCAGCCCGCCGGACAGATTCTCCTACGAGCAGTACTTC. It encodes CASSPPDRFSYEQYF.

This rearrangement joins TRBV4-1 to TRBJ2-1, with a weak D call TRBD2 (7 bases). This CDR3 has 18 amino acids. CDR1 and CDR2 (germline): MGHRA, YSYEKL. V was cut by 0 bases and J by 5 bases, with 20 bases left in between. DNA of the CDR3: TGCGCCAGCAGCCAAGATTACGACGGAGGGGGGGTAAACAATGAGCAGTTCTTC. It encodes CASSQDYDGGGVNNEQFF.

J is TRBJ2-3 and V is TRBV5-6; TRBD1 is a possible D gene (6 bases). The germline gives CDR1 SGHDT, CDR2 YYEEEE. The CDR3 length is 16 residues. The V end was cut by 2 bases, the J end by 0 bases, with 13 bases between. Here the CDR3 reads CASSFLQGSSTDTQYF. In DNA form, the CDR3 reads TGTGCCAGCAGCTTCCTACAGGGTTCGAGCACAGATACGCAGTATTTT.